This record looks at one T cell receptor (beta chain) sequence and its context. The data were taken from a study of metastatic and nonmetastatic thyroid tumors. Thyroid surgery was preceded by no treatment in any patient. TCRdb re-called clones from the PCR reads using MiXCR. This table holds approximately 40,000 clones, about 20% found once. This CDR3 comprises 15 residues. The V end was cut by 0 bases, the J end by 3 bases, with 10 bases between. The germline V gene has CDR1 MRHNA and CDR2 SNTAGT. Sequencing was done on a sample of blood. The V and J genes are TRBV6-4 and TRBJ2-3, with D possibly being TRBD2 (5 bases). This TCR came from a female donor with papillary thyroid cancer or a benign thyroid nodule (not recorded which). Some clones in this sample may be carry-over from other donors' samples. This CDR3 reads CASSDSGVGTDTQYF. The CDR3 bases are TGTGCCAGCAGTGACTCCGGGGTGGGGACAGATACGCAGTATTTT.